The clone carrying this TCR beta chain was observed many times. This CDR3 has 12 amino acids. The V end lost 4 bases, the J end lost 7 bases, and 11 bases lay between the germline ends. Each CDR3 protein gets one entry after TCRdb re-called the 5' RACE reads with MiXCR. The sample includes 55,000 to 75,000 distinct CDR3 sequences, 9% to 15% of them seen just once. This specimen comes from a study of early T cells in non-severe SARS-CoV-2 infection. The gene calls are TRBV12-3 or TRBV12-4 and TRBJ2-7; D not certain. This receptor was taken from an adult who was a healthcare worker with PCR-confirmed SARS-CoV-2 infection or an uninfected control (not recorded which). The sequencing sample was made of whole blood. The CDR3 is CASSSPGGEQYF. The CDR3 coding sequence is TGTGCCAGCAGTTCCCCCGGCGGTGAGCAGTACTTC.